Each of the 27 T cell receptor beta chains below was sequenced from the same sample in a study of cytomegalovirus exposure and HLA in healthy donors. Primers for the PCR totalled 60 Vbeta and 13 Jbeta. The table came from immunoSEQ multiplex PCR; TCRdb's copy has only in-frame clones and leaves some out. Of about 150,000 clones in the sample, 73% were seen once. The sequenced sample consisted of PBMCs. Receptor source: a woman younger than 30 in good health and CMV-seropositive.

Comment on this clone: The junction shows a germline mismatch at one end, possibly a read error. This rearrangement joins TRBV27 to TRBJ2-7; D possibly corresponds to TRBD1 (5 bases). The CDR3 is 15 amino acids. Germline CDR1 MNHEY, CDR2 SMNVEV (reference sequence). CDR3 sequence (DNA): TGTGCCAGCAGTTTAATGGGGCAGGGTCTCGACGAGCAGCACTTC. Translating it yields CASSLMGQGLDEQHF.

The chain employs TRBV4-3 and TRBJ2-2, with D perhaps TRBD1 (5 bases). The CDR3 is made up of 16 amino acids. V was cut by 0 bases and J by 5 bases, with 13 bases left in between. Looked up from germline, CDR1 is LGHNA and CDR2 is YSLEER. CDR3 protein: CASSQDLRVETGELFF. DNA of the CDR3: TGCGCCAGCAGCCAAGATCTCAGGGTGGAAACCGGGGAGCTGTTTTTT.

The V call is TRBV4-1, the J call TRBJ2-5, with 9 bases identical to TRBD2. The DNA end lines up better with TRBJ2-7; the J call may be wrong. This CDR3 comprises 15 residues. Per germline, CDR1 MGHRA and CDR2 YSYEKL. The CDR3: CASSQNLAGSYEQYF. The CDR3 coding sequence is TGCGCCAGCAGCCAAAACCTAGCGGGGTCCTACGAGCAGTACTTC.

This chain links TRBV6-6 with TRBJ1-1; D is unresolved. CDR1 is MNHNY, CDR2 SVGAGI, per germline (reference sequence). This CDR3 has 16 residues. Trimming removed 2 bases from V and 0 bases from J, with 13 bases in between. CDR3 sequence (DNA): TGTGCCAGCAGTTACGTCCGGGGAGGACTGAACACTGAAGCTTTCTTT. Protein: CASSYVRGGLNTEAFF.

This clone was found a few times. V and J are TRBV5-6 and TRBJ1-2; 9 bases map to TRBD1. The germline CDR1 and CDR2 sequences are SGHDT and YYEEEE. The CDR3 has 15 amino acids. Trimming removed 4 bases from V and 5 bases from J; junction bases left unmatched: 9. CDR3 sequence reads: CASSLPGTGSYGYTF. In DNA, the CDR3 is TGTGCCAGCAGCCTCCCCGGGACAGGGTCGTATGGCTACACCTTC.

The rearrangement uses TRBV7-2 and TRBJ1-3; no clear D. Looked up from germline, CDR1 is SGHTA and CDR2 is FQGNSA. Trimming cost V 3 bases and J 3 bases, with 12 bases left between them. CDR3 length equals 15 residues. CDR3 amino acids: CASSLEGTYGNTIYF. As DNA, the CDR3 is TGTGCCAGCAGCTTGGAGGGAACGTATGGAAACACCATATATTTT. Together with reference TRBV7-2 and TRBJ1-3, the CDR3 gives the full variable domain: GAGVSQSPSNKVTEKGKDVELRCDPISGHTALYWYRQSLGQGLEFLIYFQGNSAPDKSGLPSDRFSAERTGGSVSTLTIQRTQQEDSAVYLCASSLEGTYGNTIYFGEGSWLTVV.

This clone was seen more than once but under ten times. This chain links TRBV5-6 with TRBJ2-7, with 7 bases fitting TRBD1. Trimming took 4 bases from V and 0 from J; bases not matched to a gene: 16. The CDR3 loop spans 18 amino acids. Germline CDR1 reads SGHDT; CDR2 reads YYEEEE. Here the CDR3 reads CASSPRHRGVTSSYEQYF. The CDR3 nucleotides are TGTGCCAGCAGCCCCCGTCACAGGGGCGTTACTAGCTCCTACGAGCAGTACTTC.

The rearrangement uses TRBV27 and TRBJ1-5; possibly TRBD1 for D (5 bases). This CDR3 region has 13 residues. Trimming removed 11 bases at V and 0 bases at J, with 11 bases between. Germline V gene data show CDR1 as MNHEY and CDR2 as SMNVEV (reference sequence). This chain's CDR3 is CASGGDSNQPQHF. CDR3 in DNA: TGTGCCTCCGGGGGGGATAGCAATCAGCCCCAGCATTTT.

This clone was found a few times. Other DNA sequences in this sample translate to the same CDR3. This chain links TRBV28 with TRBJ1-5, with D perhaps matching TRBD1 (6 bases). The ends were cut back, 5 bases at V and 1 base at J, with 18 bases in the middle. The V gene's germline CDR1 is MDHEN and CDR2 SYDVKM. The length of the CDR3 is 17 residues. CDR3 region: CASSPPNRVRSNQPQHF. CDR3 nucleotides: TGTGCCAGCAGTCCCCCCAACAGGGTCCGGAGCAATCAGCCCCAGCATTTT.

The rearrangement links TRBV10-3 to TRBJ1-2; D may be TRBD1 (5 bases). This CDR3 contains 15 residues. Germline V gives CDR1 ENHRY, CDR2 SYGVKD. Trimming took off 6 bases at V and 8 bases at J, with 22 bases between the two ends. CDR3 residues: CAIRGGKVGQVGYTF. As DNA, the CDR3 is TGTGCCATCAGGGGGGGGAAGGTGGGTCAGGTCGGCTACACCTTC.

This clone appeared once. The chain is built from TRBV6-5 and TRBJ2-7; 9 nucleotides align to TRBD2. V was pared by 6 bases and J by 4 bases, with 7 bases of the junction left unmatched. The V gene's germline CDR1 is MNHEY and CDR2 SVGAGI. This CDR3 contains 14 residues. CDR3 amino acids: CASRLSGGVYEQYF. CDR3 nucleotide sequence: TGTGCCAGCAGACTTAGCGGGGGAGTTTACGAGCAGTACTTC.

The V call is TRBV11-2, the J call TRBJ2-1; TRBD1 is a possible D gene (5 bases). CDR3 length equals 17 residues. V lost 5 bases, J lost 6 bases, and 23 bases lay in between. CDR1 is SGHAT and CDR2 is FQNNGV in the germline V gene. The CDR3 loop reads CASSRQRWTTLGNEQFF. In DNA form, the CDR3 reads TGTGCCAGCAGCCGACAGCGCTGGACAACCTTGGGCAATGAGCAGTTCTTC.

This rearrangement joins TRBV7-9 to TRBJ2-2; 7 bases agree with TRBD1. From germline, CDR1 is SEHNR and CDR2 FQNEAQ (reference sequence). J gave up 1 base and V 5 bases, and 4 bases lay outside the gene matches. The CDR3 length is 15 residues. This CDR3 is CASSPGQENTGELFF. CDR3 DNA sequence: TGTGCCAGCAGCCCAGGACAGGAGAACACCGGGGAGCTGTTTTTT.

The genes are TRBV2 and TRBJ2-1; 10 bases agree with TRBD2. The CDR3 loop spans 17 amino acids. J gave up 6 bases and V 4 bases, and 12 bases lay outside the gene matches. From germline, CDR1 is SNHLY and CDR2 FYNNEI. The CDR3 nucleotides are TGTGCCAGCAGTGGGGATCATAGCGGGGGGCGGCTCAATGAGCAGTTCTTC. It codes for CASSGDHSGGRLNEQFF. The full variable domain, its missing parts supplied by reference TRBV2 and TRBJ2-1, is EPEVTQTPSHQVTQMGQEVILRCVPISNHLYFYWYRQILGQKVEFLVSFYNNEISEKSEIFDDQFSVERPDGSNFTLKIRSTKLEDSAMYFCASSGDHSGGRLNEQFFGPGTRLTVL.

The gene calls are TRBV19 and TRBJ2-7, with 10 bases identical to TRBD1. The junction had 5 bases not matched to a gene; V was cut back by 3 bases and J by 0 bases. CDR1 and CDR2 (germline): LNHDA, SQIVND (reference sequence). The CDR3 length is 16 residues. CDR3 region: CASSIGTGVYSYEQYF. Here the CDR3 DNA reads TGTGCCAGTAGTATCGGGACAGGGGTTTACTCCTACGAGCAGTACTTC.

The chain is built from TRBV15 and TRBJ2-5; 8 bases agree with TRBD1. The junction had 6 bases not matched to a gene; V was cut back by 3 bases and J by 3 bases. The CDR3 is 15 residues long. The germline gives CDR1 LNHNV, CDR2 YYDKDF (reference sequence). The CDR3 is CATSRWTGNEETQYF. In DNA form, the CDR3 reads TGTGCCACCAGCAGGTGGACAGGGAATGAAGAGACCCAGTACTTC.

This clone occurred a few times. One end of the junction varies from germline; a read error may be responsible. J is TRBJ1-1 and V is TRBV7-9; possibly TRBD1 for D (6 bases). Per germline, CDR1 SEHNR and CDR2 FQNEAQ (reference sequence). This CDR3 has 13 residues. For the CDR3, the DNA is TGTTCCAGCAGCTTAGCGGGGGCAAGAGAAGCTTTCTTT. This codes for CSSSLAGAREAFF.

The rearrangement links TRBV7-9 to TRBJ1-4; 10 nucleotides align to TRBD1. The CDR3 loop spans 18 amino acids. CDR1 is SEHNR and CDR2 is FQNEAQ in the germline V gene (reference sequence). J lost 8 bases, V lost 4 bases, and 16 bases had no gene match. DNA of the CDR3: TGTGCCAGCAGCTACGATTACGAGACAGGGGGCGCAAGGGAAAAACTGTTTTTT. It translates to CASSYDYETGGAREKLFF.

The rearrangement links TRBV4-1 to TRBJ1-2; D perhaps matches TRBD1 (6 bases). This CDR3 is 17 amino acids long. Looked up from germline, CDR1 is MGHRA and CDR2 is YSYEKL. V lost 0 bases to trimming and J lost 5 bases, with 19 bases between them. CDR3 sequence (DNA): TGCGCCAGCAGCCAAGATTATAATTCGGGGGGCGAGTATGGCTACACCTTC. As protein: CASSQDYNSGGEYGYTF.

The chain employs TRBV6-1 and TRBJ1-6, with D tentatively TRBD1 (5 bases). The germline gives CDR1 MNHNS, CDR2 SASEGT. The CDR3 is 15 amino acids. The V end lost 6 bases, the J end lost 4 bases, and 13 bases lay between the germline ends. CDR3 sequence (DNA): TGTGCCAGCAGGACAGACCTTAGTTATAATTCACCCCTCCACTTT. Translating it yields CASRTDLSYNSPLHF.

This chain joins TRBV7-9 and TRBJ1-2, with a possible D match to TRBD1 (6 bases). The CDR3 is 18 amino acids. V shed 4 bases and J shed 7 bases, with 28 bases lying between them. Germline V CDR1 and CDR2: SEHNR, FQNEAQ (reference sequence). CDR3 nucleotides: TGTGCCAGCAGCTCCCCCGGGACAACACCTGGACGAGGTGGTGGCTACACCTTC. It yields the protein CASSSPGTTPGRGGGYTF.

To note about this clone: Other nucleotide sequences from this sample produce the same CDR3. V and J are TRBV9 and TRBJ2-2; D is possibly TRBD1 (6 bases). Trimming took 3 bases from V and 6 from J, leaving 15 bases between them. CDR3 length: 15 residues. Germline V lookup: CDR1 SGDLS, CDR2 YYNGEE. This chain's CDR3 is CASSEWAGAPGELFF. CDR3 coding DNA: TGTGCCAGCAGCGAATGGGCAGGGGCCCCCGGGGAGCTGTTTTTT.

The chain couples TRBV10-3 to TRBJ2-5; 15 nucleotides agree with TRBD2. The trim removed 11 bases at V and 1 base at J, leaving 8 bases unmatched. Germline V gene data show CDR1 as ENHRY and CDR2 as SYGVKD. The CDR3 consists of 16 residues. This CDR3 reads CAVPGLAGGIQETQYF. DNA of the CDR3: TGTGCCGTCCCGGGACTAGCGGGGGGTATCCAAGAGACCCAGTACTTC.

The chain carries TRBV14 and TRBJ2-5, with 7 bases identical to TRBD1. Germline V gene sequence: CDR1 SGHDN, CDR2 FVKESK. V lost 0 bases and J lost 7; bases outside the gene matches: 11. The CDR3 length is 16 residues. The DNA of the CDR3 is TGTGCCAGCAGCCAAGATCGAGGGGGCCCTCCCGCGACCCAGTACTTC. It encodes CASSQDRGGPPATQYF.

CDR3 nucleotides: TGTGCCAGCAGCAAAGCTCAATGGGCTAGCGGGGATCCCTACAATGAGCAGTTCTTC. Translating it yields CASSKAQWASGDPYNEQFF. The chain combines TRBV21-1 with TRBJ2-1; the table gives TRBD2 as D, unverified against the DNA. TRBV21-1 is designated a pseudogene. The CDR3 is 19 residues long.

The rearrangement uses TRBV29-1 and TRBJ1-2; no clear D gene. The V gene lost 4 bases and the J gene lost 2 bases, with 11 bases spanning the gap. There are 13 residues in the CDR3. Germline loops: CDR1 SQVTM, CDR2 ANQGSEA. Here the CDR3 DNA reads TGCAGCGTTGTAAGAGAGGGAAACTATGGCTACACCTTC. The encoded protein is CSVVREGNYGYTF.

The rearrangement joins TRBV19 to TRBJ2-1, with a tentative D call TRBD2 (7 bases). V shed 3 bases and J shed 8 bases, with 11 bases lying between them. The CDR3 extends over 13 amino acids. Per germline, CDR1 LNHDA and CDR2 SQIVND (reference sequence). CDR3 residues: CASSIGGGYEQFF. CDR3 sequence (DNA): TGTGCCAGTAGTATCGGCGGGGGCTATGAGCAGTTCTTC. The full variable domain, its missing parts supplied by reference TRBV19 and TRBJ2-1, is DGGITQSPKYLFRKEGQNVTLSCEQNLNHDAMYWYRQDPGQGLRLIYYSQIVNDFQKGDIAEGYSVSREKKESFPLTVTSAQKNPTAFYLCASSIGGGYEQFFGPGTRLTVL.